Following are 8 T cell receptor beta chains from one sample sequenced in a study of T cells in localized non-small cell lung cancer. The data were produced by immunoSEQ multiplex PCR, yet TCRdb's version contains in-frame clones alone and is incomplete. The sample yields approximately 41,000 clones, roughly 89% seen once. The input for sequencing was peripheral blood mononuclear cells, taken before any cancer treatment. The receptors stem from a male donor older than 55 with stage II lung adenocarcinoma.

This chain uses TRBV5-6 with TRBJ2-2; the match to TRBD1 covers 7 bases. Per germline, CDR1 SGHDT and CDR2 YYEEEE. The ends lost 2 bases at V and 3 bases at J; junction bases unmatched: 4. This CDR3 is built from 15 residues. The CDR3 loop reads CASSFRGFDTGELFF. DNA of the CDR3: TGTGCCAGCAGCTTCAGGGGGTTCGACACCGGGGAGCTGTTTTTT.

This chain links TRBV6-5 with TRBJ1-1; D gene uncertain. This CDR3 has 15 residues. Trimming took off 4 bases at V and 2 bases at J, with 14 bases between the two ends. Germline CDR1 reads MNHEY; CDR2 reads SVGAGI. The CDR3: CASSWAARANTEAFF. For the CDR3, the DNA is TGTGCCAGCAGTTGGGCTGCTAGGGCTAACACTGAAGCTTTCTTT.

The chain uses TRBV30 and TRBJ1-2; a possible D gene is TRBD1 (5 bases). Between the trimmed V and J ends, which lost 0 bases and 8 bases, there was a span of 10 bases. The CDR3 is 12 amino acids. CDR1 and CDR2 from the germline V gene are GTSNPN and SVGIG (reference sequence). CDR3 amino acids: CAWSVPGHGYTF. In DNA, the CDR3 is TGTGCCTGGAGTGTACCGGGGCACGGCTACACCTTC.

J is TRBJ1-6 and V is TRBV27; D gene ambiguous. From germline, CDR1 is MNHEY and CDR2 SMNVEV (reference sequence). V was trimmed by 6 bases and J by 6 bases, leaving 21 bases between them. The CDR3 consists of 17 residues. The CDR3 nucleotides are TGTGCCAGCAGCCCGGACGTGGGTGGCGTTCGTAATTCACCCCTCCACTTT. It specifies CASSPDVGGVRNSPLHF.

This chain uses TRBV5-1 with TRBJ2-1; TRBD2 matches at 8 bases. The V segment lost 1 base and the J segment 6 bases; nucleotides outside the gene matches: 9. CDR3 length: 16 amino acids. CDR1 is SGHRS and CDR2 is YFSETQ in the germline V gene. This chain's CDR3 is CASSLQVTSETNEQFF. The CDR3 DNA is TGCGCCAGCAGCTTGCAAGTGACTAGCGAGACCAATGAGCAGTTCTTC.

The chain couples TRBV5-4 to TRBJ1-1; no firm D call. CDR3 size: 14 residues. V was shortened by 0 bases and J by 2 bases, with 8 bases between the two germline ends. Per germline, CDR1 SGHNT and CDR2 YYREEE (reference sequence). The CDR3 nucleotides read TGTGCCAGCAGCTTGGTCGGATCTAACACTGAAGCTTTCTTT. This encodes CASSLVGSNTEAFF.

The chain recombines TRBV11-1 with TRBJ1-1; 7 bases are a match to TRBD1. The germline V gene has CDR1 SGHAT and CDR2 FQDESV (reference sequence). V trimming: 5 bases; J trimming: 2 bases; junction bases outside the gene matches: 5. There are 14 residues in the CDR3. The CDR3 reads CASSPQGRNTEAFF. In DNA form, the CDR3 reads TGTGCCAGCAGCCCACAGGGGAGAAACACTGAAGCTTTCTTT.

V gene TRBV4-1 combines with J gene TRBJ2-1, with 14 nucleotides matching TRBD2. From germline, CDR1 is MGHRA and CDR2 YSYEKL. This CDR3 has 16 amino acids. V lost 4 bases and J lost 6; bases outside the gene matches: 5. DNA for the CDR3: TGCGCCAGCAGCCGACGACTAGCGGGAGGGGGCAATGAGCAGTTCTTC. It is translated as CASSRRLAGGGNEQFF.